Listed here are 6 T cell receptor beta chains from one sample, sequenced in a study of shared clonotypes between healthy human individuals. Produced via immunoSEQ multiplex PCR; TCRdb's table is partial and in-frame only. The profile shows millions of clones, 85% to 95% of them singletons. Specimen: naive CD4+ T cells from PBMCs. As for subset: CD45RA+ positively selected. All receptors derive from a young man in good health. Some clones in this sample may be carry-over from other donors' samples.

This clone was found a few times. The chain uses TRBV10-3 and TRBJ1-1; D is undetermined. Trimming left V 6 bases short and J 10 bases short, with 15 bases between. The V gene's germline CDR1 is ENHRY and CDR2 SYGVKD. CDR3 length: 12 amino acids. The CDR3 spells CAIRDTGGIAFF. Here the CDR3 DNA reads TGTGCCATCAGAGATACGGGTGGAATAGCTTTCTTT.

CDR3 amino acids: CASSPGLAALSEQFF. CDR3 coding DNA: TGTGCCAGCAGCCCTGGACTAGCGGCCCTCTCTGAGCAGTTCTTC. The J gene is TRBJ2-1, the V gene TRBV7-3; 10 bases match TRBD2. The CDR3 extends over 15 amino acids. V lost 5 bases and J lost 9; bases outside the gene matches: 10. The germline V gene has CDR1 SGHTA and CDR2 FQGTGA.

The CDR3 loop reads CASSPGLAGGAGELFF. CDR3 sequence (DNA): TGTGCCAGCAGCCCCGGACTAGCGGGAGGCGCCGGGGAGCTGTTTTTT. This chain connects TRBV11-3 to TRBJ2-2; 14 bases fit TRBD2. Germline trimming cut 5 bases from V and 6 bases from J; bases unmatched to any gene: 5. Per germline, CDR1 SGHNT and CDR2 YENEEA. The CDR3 contains 16 residues. The full variable domain, in which reference TRBV11-3 and TRBJ2-2 provide the parts outside the CDR3, is EAGVVQSPRYKIIEKKQPVAFWCNPISGHNTLYWYLQNLGQGPELLIRYENEEAVDDSQLPKDRFSAERLKGVDSTLKIQPAELGDSAVYLCASSPGLAGGAGELFFGEGSRLTVL.

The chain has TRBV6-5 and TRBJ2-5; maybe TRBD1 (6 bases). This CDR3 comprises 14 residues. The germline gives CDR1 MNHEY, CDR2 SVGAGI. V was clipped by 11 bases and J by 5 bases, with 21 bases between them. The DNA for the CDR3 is TGTGCCGCAGCGAGACATCTTCAGGGGGAGACCCAGTACTTC. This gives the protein CAAARHLQGETQYF.

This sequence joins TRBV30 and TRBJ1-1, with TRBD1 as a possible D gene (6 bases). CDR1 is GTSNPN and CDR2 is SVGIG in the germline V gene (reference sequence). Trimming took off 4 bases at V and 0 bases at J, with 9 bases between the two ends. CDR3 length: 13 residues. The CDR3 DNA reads TGTGCCTGGAAGCGGGACATGAACACTGAAGCTTTCTTT. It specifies CAWKRDMNTEAFF.

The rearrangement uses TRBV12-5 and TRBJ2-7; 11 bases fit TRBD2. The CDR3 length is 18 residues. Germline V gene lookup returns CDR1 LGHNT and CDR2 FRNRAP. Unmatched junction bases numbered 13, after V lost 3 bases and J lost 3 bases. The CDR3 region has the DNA TGTGCTAGTGGTTTCCCTCGAACGGGACTAGCGGAATTCTACGAGCAGTACTTC. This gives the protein CASGFPRTGLAEFYEQYF.